Following are 23 T cell receptor beta chains from one sample sequenced in a study of shared clonotypes between healthy human individuals. The data were produced by immunoSEQ multiplex PCR, yet TCRdb's version contains in-frame clones alone and is incomplete. Of roughly 640,000 clones in the sample, around 97% are singletons; the top ten hold 0.045% to 0.07%. Sequenced sample: naive CD4+ T cells sorted from blood. Noted subset: CD45RA+ positively selected. Every receptor here comes from a woman between 25 and 40 years old in good health.

The CDR3 protein is CASSLAGGRAWAGELFF. The CDR3 DNA follows: TGCGCCAGCAGCTTAGCTGGTGGGAGGGCCTGGGCCGGGGAGCTGTTTTTT. The genes are TRBV5-1 and TRBJ2-2; TRBD2 matches at 7 bases. J gave up 6 bases and V 2 bases, and 13 bases lay outside the gene matches. Germline lookup yields CDR1 SGHRS and CDR2 YFSETQ. This CDR3 has 17 residues.

The gene calls are TRBV27 and TRBJ1-6, with 9 bases aligning to TRBD1. The V gene end was trimmed by 3 bases and the J gene end by 10 bases; junction bases not matched to a gene: 4. Germline-derived CDR1 and CDR2 are MNHEY and SMNVEV (reference sequence). The CDR3 is made up of 14 amino acids. This CDR3 is CASSFTGGDSPLHF. CDR3 nucleotide sequence: TGTGCCAGCAGTTTTACAGGGGGCGACTCACCCCTCCACTTT.

V usage is TRBV6-5 and J usage is TRBJ2-3; D perhaps matches TRBD1 (6 bases). The ends were cut back, 8 bases at V and 4 bases at J, with 19 bases in the middle. The CDR3 totals 15 residues. Per the germline V gene, CDR1 is MNHEY and CDR2 is SVGAGI. The CDR3 sequence: CASALTGNNADTQYF. CDR3 coding DNA: TGTGCCAGCGCCCTGACAGGTAACAACGCAGATACGCAGTATTTT.

The V gene is TRBV2, the J gene TRBJ2-3; D gene ambiguous. V lost 8 bases and J 0 bases, leaving 9 bases between the germline ends. This CDR3 has 13 amino acids. Germline lookup yields CDR1 SNHLY and CDR2 FYNNEI. This CDR3 is CASGEGSTDTQYF. For the CDR3, the DNA is TGTGCCAGCGGGGAAGGGAGCACAGATACGCAGTATTTT.

The CDR3 nucleotides read TGCGCCAGCAGCTTGGGTCCCCAGGGGCTAGGGGTAGATCAGCCCCAGCATTTT. It codes for CASSLGPQGLGVDQPQHF. This sequence joins TRBV5-1 and TRBJ1-5; perhaps TRBD1 as D (6 bases). V lost 0 bases, J lost 5 bases, and 21 bases lay in between. Germline values: CDR1 SGHRS, CDR2 YFSETQ. This CDR3 is 18 amino acids long.

The chain combines TRBV5-1 with TRBJ2-7; maybe TRBD2 (5 bases). Trimming cost V 5 bases and J 2 bases, with 14 bases left between them. CDR3 length: 14 residues. Germline V CDR1 and CDR2: SGHRS, YFSETQ. The CDR3 DNA sequence: TGCGCCAGCAGAAGCCCGGGAACCACCTACGAGCAGTACTTC. It encodes CASRSPGTTYEQYF.

The V call is TRBV28, the J call TRBJ2-7; D call uncertain. V was pared by 10 bases and J by 2 bases, with 9 bases between. The CDR3 consists of 11 residues. Germline values: CDR1 MDHEN, CDR2 SYDVKM. CDR3 DNA sequence: TGTGCCATCCTAGGACCCTACGAGCAGTACTTC. Its translation: CAILGPYEQYF.

The chain couples TRBV7-8 to TRBJ1-1; 8 bases are shared with TRBD1. Germline values: CDR1 SGHVS, CDR2 FQNEAQ. V shed 4 bases, J shed 1 base, and the junction held 5 bases outside the gene matches. The CDR3 extends over 15 amino acids. CDR3 in DNA: TGTGCCAGCAGCTCGACAGGGGTGGGGAACACTGAAGCTTTCTTT. This encodes CASSSTGVGNTEAFF.

This clone is a singleton in its sample. The chain recombines TRBV2 with TRBJ1-1, with unresolved D. The CDR3 runs 13 residues. V dropped 4 bases and J dropped 6 bases, with 12 bases sitting between them. In germline, CDR1 is SNHLY, CDR2 FYNNEI. The CDR3 bases are TGTGCCAGCAGTGGATTGGCGAGAGCTGAAGCTTTCTTT. Encoded protein: CASSGLARAEAFF.

Written as DNA, the CDR3 is TGTGCCAGCAGTTTATACGGGGCGTCAGGGGCCAACGTCCTGACTTTC. It yields the protein CASSLYGASGANVLTF. The chain couples TRBV28 to TRBJ2-6, with D possibly called TRBD1 or TRBD2 (5 bases each). The germline V gene has CDR1 MDHEN and CDR2 SYDVKM. Trimming took off 1 base at V and 4 bases at J, with 11 bases between the two ends. The length of the CDR3 is 16 residues.

The chain has TRBV6-1 and TRBJ2-1; TRBD2 matches 8 bases. V lost 4 bases and J lost 7; bases outside the gene matches: 9. The CDR3 sequence is 15 residues long. Germline V gives CDR1 MNHNS, CDR2 SASEGT. This CDR3 is CASSVGSGSRNEQFF. The CDR3 DNA reads as TGTGCCAGCAGTGTCGGGAGCGGGAGCAGGAATGAGCAGTTCTTC.

The chain is built from TRBV30 and TRBJ2-5; D possibly corresponds to TRBD1 (6 bases). This CDR3 has 13 residues. CDR1 is GTSNPN and CDR2 is SVGIG in the germline V gene (reference sequence). Trimming took 2 bases from V and 5 from J, leaving 12 bases between them. CDR3 loop: CAWSSGAPETQYF. In DNA, the CDR3 is TGTGCCTGGAGTTCAGGGGCCCCCGAGACCCAGTACTTC.

The genes are TRBV27 and TRBJ2-3; D is unclear. Germline V gene data show CDR1 as MNHEY and CDR2 as SMNVEV (reference sequence). The V end was cut by 4 bases, the J end by 0 bases, with 17 bases between. The length of the CDR3 is 17 residues. The DNA for the CDR3 is TGTGCCAGCAGTTCTCCAAGGGTCCATGGTAGCACAGATACGCAGTATTTT. Translated: CASSSPRVHGSTDTQYF.

The chain has TRBV27 and TRBJ2-7; 10 bases fit TRBD2. CDR1 and CDR2 (germline): MNHEY, SMNVEV (reference sequence). This CDR3 has 15 residues. With 1 base clipped from V and 5 bases from J, the junction kept 5 bases outside the gene matches. This chain's CDR3 is CASSLYLAGAHEQYF. The CDR3 DNA reads as TGTGCCAGCAGTTTATACCTAGCGGGAGCCCACGAGCAGTACTTC.

This clone was counted a single time. The V and J genes are TRBV9 and TRBJ2-1, with 13 bases matching TRBD2. CDR3 length: 18 residues. Germline V gene lookup returns CDR1 SGDLS and CDR2 YYNGEE. V was clipped by 0 bases and J by 0 bases; unmatched bases: 3. CDR3 sequence: CASSVGTSGSFSYNEQFF. The CDR3, as DNA: TGTGCCAGCAGCGTAGGGACTAGCGGGAGTTTCTCCTACAATGAGCAGTTCTTC.

The gene calls are TRBV5-1 and TRBJ2-7; 8 nucleotides line up with TRBD1. The length of the CDR3 is 15 residues. CDR1 is SGHRS and CDR2 is YFSETQ in the germline V gene. V trimming: 4 bases; J trimming: 2 bases; junction bases outside the gene matches: 8. CDR3 nucleotide sequence: TGCGCCAGCAGCCCAGGACAGGGATACGCCTACGAGCAGTACTTC. Translation: CASSPGQGYAYEQYF.

The gene calls are TRBV6-1 and TRBJ2-5; 12 positions match TRBD2. V gave up 3 bases and J gave up 7 bases; unmatched junction bases: 12. Germline V gene lookup returns CDR1 MNHNS and CDR2 SASEGT. The CDR3 sequence is 17 residues long. This chain's CDR3 is CASSDSGLAGGVGTQYF. CDR3 nucleotide sequence: TGTGCCAGCAGTGATTCCGGGCTAGCGGGGGGGGTCGGGACCCAGTACTTC.

V and J are TRBV27 and TRBJ1-1; D uncertain. This CDR3 contains 15 residues. Per germline, CDR1 MNHEY and CDR2 SMNVEV (reference sequence). Trimming removed 3 bases at V and 2 bases at J, with 13 bases between. The CDR3 region has the DNA TGTGCCAGCAGTTTGTGGGGAACTTCTAACACTGAAGCTTTCTTT. Its translation is CASSLWGTSNTEAFF.

This rearrangement joins TRBV6-5 to TRBJ1-5; 8 bases agree with TRBD1. Per germline, CDR1 MNHEY and CDR2 SVGAGI. Losses at the gene ends were 6 bases for V and 1 base for J; bases not matched to a gene: 5. This CDR3 spans 15 amino acids. The DNA for the CDR3 is TGTGCCAGCAGCCCAAGGACAGGGAGCAATCAGCCCCAGCATTTT. Its protein product is CASSPRTGSNQPQHF.

Remarks on this clone: Additional DNA sequences in this sample encode the identical CDR3. The gene calls are TRBV10-3 and TRBJ1-2; D is ambiguous. Germline CDR1 reads ENHRY; CDR2 reads SYGVKD. CDR3 length equals 13 residues. Trimming removed 3 bases from V and 3 bases from J, with 8 bases in between. CDR3: CAISEGLHYGYTF. The CDR3 nucleotides read TGTGCCATCAGTGAAGGACTCCACTATGGCTACACCTTC.

As concerns this clone: Distinct nucleotide sequences in the sample also encode this CDR3. V gene TRBV18 combines with J gene TRBJ2-7, with a weak D call TRBD2 (6 bases). CDR3 length equals 13 residues. The germline V gene encodes CDR1 KGHSH and CDR2 LQKENI. V lost 0 bases and J 6 bases, leaving 9 bases between the germline ends. CDR3 in amino acids: CASSPPAGSEQYF. CDR3 coding DNA: TGTGCCAGCTCACCACCGGCGGGGTCCGAGCAGTACTTC.

This clone appeared once. CDR3: CASSATGVAGELFF. The CDR3 region has the DNA TGTGCCAGCAGCGCGACAGGGGTGGCCGGGGAGCTGTTTTTT. This rearrangement joins TRBV11-2 to TRBJ2-2; 8 positions match TRBD1. Germline V CDR1 and CDR2: SGHAT, FQNNGV. The V segment lost 5 bases and the J segment 6 bases; nucleotides outside the gene matches: 5. The CDR3 covers 14 residues.

This sequence joins TRBV5-1 and TRBJ2-3; the D is unclear. Trimming removed 1 base from V and 4 bases from J, with 10 bases in between. Germline CDR1 reads SGHRS; CDR2 reads YFSETQ. The CDR3 has 14 residues. This CDR3 reads CASSLRQPPDTQYF. In DNA form, the CDR3 reads TGCGCCAGCAGCTTGCGGCAGCCCCCAGATACGCAGTATTTT. The full variable domain, its missing parts supplied by reference TRBV5-1 and TRBJ2-3, is KAGVTQTPRYLIKTRGQQVTLSCSPISGHRSVSWYQQTPGQGLQFLFEYFSETQRNKGNFPGRFSGRQFSNSRSEMNVSTLELGDSALYLCASSLRQPPDTQYFGPGTRLTVL.